This TCR beta chain was profiled in a study of shared clonotypes between healthy human individuals. Sequencing was performed with immunoSEQ multiplex PCR; in TCRdb, only in-frame clones are kept and a portion is missing. This table has hundreds of thousands of clones, roughly 70% appearing once. Healthy adults negative for HIV, lacking recent acute infections or vaccinations, served as donors. The split of CD4+ cells yielded CD45RA+ naive and CD45RA-negative memory subsets. Trimming stripped 10 bases from V and 4 bases from J, with 27 bases between. The length of the CDR3 is 17 residues. Per germline, CDR1 MRHNA and CDR2 SNTAGT. For this clone: As yet, its antigen is unknown.

The study, taken as a whole, reports: Read depth was anticipated to influence clonotype sharing among donors. Sampling involved blood alone; tissue repertoires likely differ.

The chain employs TRBV6-4 and TRBJ2-3; D is possibly TRBD1 (5 bases). What was sequenced was memory CD4+ T cells sorted from blood. Subset defined: CD45RA-negative fraction. This receptor was identified in a man aged 30-40 years in good health. DNA for the CDR3: TGTGCCATTCCGCCGGAGCGCTTGTTTTGGGGCGCAGATACGCAGTATTTT. This sequence encodes CAIPPERLFWGADTQYF.